Listed below are T cell receptor beta chains from one sample, sequenced in a study of blood T cell repertoires in COVID-19. TCRdb keeps only in-frame clones here, not all; method: immunoSEQ multiplex PCR. Seen here are approximately 100,000 clones, about 92% observed once, and the top ten hold around 6%. Source material: peripheral blood. The receptors derive from a man aged 50-60 years with active COVID-19. CDR3s include the opening cysteine and the closing phenylalanine or tryptophan. Fields, in order: V gene, J gene, D gene, clone size, CDR3 protein, CDR3 DNA. D genes are given only for firm matches. Only part of the rows carry a size: once, few, many, or a class if the clone is expanded.

v_call: TRBV5-4
j_call: TRBJ2-2
d_call: TRBD2
clone_size: .
cdr3_aa: CASWGQAGNTGELFF
cdr3_nt: TGTGCCAGCTGGGGTCAAGCGGGAAACACCGGGGAGCTGTTTTTT

v_call: TRBV2
j_call: TRBJ2-1
d_call: TRBD2
clone_size: .
cdr3_aa: CASNIPTSGRLKEQFF
cdr3_nt: TGTGCCAGCAATATCCCCACTAGCGGGAGACTTAAAGAGCAGTTCTTC

v_call: TRBV28
j_call: TRBJ1-5
d_call: TRBD1
clone_size: .
cdr3_aa: CASGDRDLTNQPQHF
cdr3_nt: TGTGCCAGCGGTGACAGGGATTTAACCAATCAGCCCCAGCATTTT

v_call: TRBV11-2
j_call: TRBJ2-7
d_call: .
clone_size: .
cdr3_aa: CASSLEVGLLLPYEQYF
cdr3_nt: TGTGCCAGCAGCTTAGAGGTGGGGCTACTACTCCCCTACGAGCAGTACTTC

v_call: TRBV27
j_call: TRBJ1-2
d_call: .
clone_size: .
cdr3_aa: CASSLSSRGGYGYTF
cdr3_nt: TGTGCCAGCAGTTTATCTTCTCGCGGCGGCTATGGCTACACCTTC

v_call: TRBV5-1
j_call: TRBJ2-3
d_call: TRBD2
clone_size: .
cdr3_aa: CASSPTSASTDTQYF
cdr3_nt: TGCGCCAGCAGCCCTACTAGCGCCAGCACAGATACGCAGTATTTT

v_call: TRBV7-9
j_call: TRBJ1-1
d_call: TRBD1
clone_size: .
cdr3_aa: CASSPSVQGATEAFF
cdr3_nt: TGTGCCAGCAGCCCTAGCGTCCAGGGGGCCACTGAAGCTTTCTTT

v_call: TRBV5-1
j_call: TRBJ1-3
d_call: .
clone_size: .
cdr3_aa: CASSNENTIYF
cdr3_nt: TGCGCCAGCAGTAACGAGAACACCATATATTTT

v_call: TRBV28
j_call: TRBJ2-7
d_call: .
clone_size: .
cdr3_aa: CASSILTGGGYYEQYF
cdr3_nt: TGTGCCAGCAGTATCCTTACAGGGGGGGGTTACTACGAGCAGTACTTC

v_call: TRBV10-3
j_call: TRBJ1-3
d_call: .
clone_size: .
cdr3_aa: CAISGGTTVSGNTIYF
cdr3_nt: TGTGCCATCAGTGGCGGGACCACCGTCTCTGGAAACACCATATATTTT

v_call: TRBV19
j_call: TRBJ1-2
d_call: TRBD1
clone_size: .
cdr3_aa: CASSPGTDANYGYTF
cdr3_nt: TGTGCCAGTAGCCCCGGGACAGACGCTAACTATGGCTACACCTTC

v_call: TRBV23-1
j_call: TRBJ1-5
d_call: TRBD1
clone_size: .
cdr3_aa: CASSPQGAWQPQHF
cdr3_nt: TGCGCCAGCAGTCCCCAGGGGGCTTGGCAGCCCCAGCATTTT

v_call: TRBV9
j_call: TRBJ1-5
d_call: .
clone_size: .
cdr3_aa: CASSGAPNQPQHF
cdr3_nt: TGTGCCAGCAGCGGAGCCCCTAACCAGCCCCAGCATTTT

v_call: TRBV7-6
j_call: TRBJ2-1
d_call: .
clone_size: .
cdr3_aa: CASSLMAASSYNEQFF
cdr3_nt: TGTGCCAGCAGCTTAATGGCCGCCTCCTCCTACAATGAGCAGTTCTTC

v_call: TRBV28
j_call: TRBJ1-1
d_call: .
clone_size: .
cdr3_aa: CASSLGVRTNTEAFF
cdr3_nt: TGTGCCAGCAGTTTAGGGGTACGGACAAACACTGAAGCTTTCTTT

v_call: TRBV19
j_call: TRBJ2-7
d_call: .
clone_size: once
cdr3_aa: CASSAFEGEQYF
cdr3_nt: TGTGCCAGTAGTGCATTTGAGGGCGAGCAGTACTTC

v_call: TRBV2
j_call: TRBJ2-4
d_call: .
clone_size: .
cdr3_aa: CASSAQGYENIQYF
cdr3_nt: TGTGCCAGCAGTGCCCAGGGTTACGAAAACATTCAGTACTTC

v_call: TRBV11-2
j_call: TRBJ2-1
d_call: .
clone_size: .
cdr3_aa: CASSLGENVANEQFF
cdr3_nt: TGTGCCAGCAGCTTAGGGGAGAATGTGGCCAATGAGCAGTTCTTC

v_call: TRBV10-3
j_call: TRBJ1-3
d_call: .
clone_size: few
cdr3_aa: CAISPIRERSGNTIYF
cdr3_nt: TGTGCCATCAGTCCAATACGGGAACGCTCTGGAAACACCATATATTTT

v_call: TRBV27
j_call: TRBJ2-7
d_call: TRBD2
clone_size: .
cdr3_aa: CASRLAGSYEQYF
cdr3_nt: TGTGCCAGCAGACTAGCGGGGTCCTACGAGCAGTACTTC

v_call: TRBV7-9
j_call: TRBJ1-6
d_call: TRBD1
clone_size: .
cdr3_aa: CASRKWDRDNSPLHF
cdr3_nt: TGTGCCAGCAGAAAATGGGACAGAGATAATTCACCCCTCCACTTT

v_call: TRBV7-9
j_call: TRBJ2-2
d_call: .
clone_size: .
cdr3_aa: CAVPGVRGAGELFF
cdr3_nt: TGTGCCGTTCCGGGGGTCAGAGGGGCCGGGGAGCTGTTTTTT

v_call: TRBV6-5
j_call: TRBJ2-2
d_call: .
clone_size: .
cdr3_aa: CASSPDRVTGELFF
cdr3_nt: TGTGCCAGCAGTCCAGACAGAGTCACCGGGGAGCTGTTTTTT

v_call: TRBV6-6
j_call: TRBJ2-7
d_call: .
clone_size: .
cdr3_aa: CASSYSNTGPYEQYF
cdr3_nt: TGTGCCAGCAGTTACTCGAATACAGGTCCCTACGAGCAGTACTTC

v_call: TRBV10-2
j_call: TRBJ2-4
d_call: TRBD2
clone_size: .
cdr3_aa: CASGSGSDKNIQYF
cdr3_nt: TGCGCCAGCGGGAGCGGGAGCGACAAAAACATTCAGTACTTC

v_call: TRBV5-1
j_call: TRBJ1-4
d_call: .
clone_size: .
cdr3_aa: CASSATGMGNEKLFF
cdr3_nt: TGCGCCAGCAGCGCAACAGGGATGGGAAATGAAAAACTGTTTTTT

v_call: TRBV12-3/TRBV12-4
j_call: TRBJ2-5
d_call: .
clone_size: .
cdr3_aa: CASNPYGGETQYF
cdr3_nt: TGTGCCAGCAACCCCTACGGGGGAGAGACCCAGTACTTC

v_call: TRBV24-1
j_call: TRBJ2-3
d_call: TRBD2
clone_size: .
cdr3_aa: CATSGGLAGWFTDTQYF
cdr3_nt: TGTGCCACCAGTGGGGGGCTAGCGGGATGGTTCACAGATACGCAGTATTTT

v_call: TRBV10-3
j_call: TRBJ2-5
d_call: TRBD2
clone_size: .
cdr3_aa: CAISGTSGRTETQYF
cdr3_nt: TGTGCCATCAGTGGGACTAGCGGAAGGACAGAGACCCAGTACTTC

v_call: TRBV20-1
j_call: TRBJ2-1
d_call: TRBD2
clone_size: .
cdr3_aa: CSASSELGTSGSPSSYNEQFF
cdr3_nt: TGCAGTGCTAGTAGTGAGCTGGGGACTAGCGGGAGTCCTAGCTCCTACAATGAGCAGTTCTTC

v_call: TRBV28
j_call: TRBJ1-4
d_call: .
clone_size: .
cdr3_aa: CASVSAGATNEKLFF
cdr3_nt: TGTGCCAGCGTCTCCGCGGGGGCAACTAATGAAAAACTGTTTTTT

v_call: TRBV6-5
j_call: TRBJ2-2
d_call: .
clone_size: .
cdr3_aa: CAVRLAAQTTGELFF
cdr3_nt: TGTGCCGTACGTTTGGCGGCGCAAACCACCGGGGAGCTGTTTTTT

v_call: TRBV25-1
j_call: TRBJ1-2
d_call: TRBD1
clone_size: .
cdr3_aa: CASSDPRQGKDYGYTF
cdr3_nt: TGTGCCAGCAGTGATCCCCGACAGGGAAAGGACTATGGCTACACCTTC

v_call: TRBV5-3
j_call: TRBJ1-5
d_call: TRBD1
clone_size: .
cdr3_aa: CARSGNRGYQPQHF
cdr3_nt: TGTGCCAGAAGCGGTAACAGGGGGTATCAGCCCCAGCATTTT

v_call: TRBV11-2
j_call: TRBJ2-7
d_call: TRBD2
clone_size: .
cdr3_aa: CASSPGGTLHGQYF
cdr3_nt: TGTGCCAGCAGCCCGGGGGGAACTCTGCACGGGCAGTACTTC

v_call: TRBV5-4
j_call: TRBJ2-5
d_call: TRBD2
clone_size: .
cdr3_aa: CASSSQREGAQYF
cdr3_nt: TGTGCCAGCAGCTCCCAGCGGGAGGGGGCCCAGTACTTC

v_call: TRBV6-5
j_call: TRBJ1-1
d_call: .
clone_size: .
cdr3_aa: CASSSPTPVLF
cdr3_nt: TGTGCCAGCAGTTCCCCGACACCTGTTCTCTTT

v_call: TRBV5-1
j_call: TRBJ1-1
d_call: TRBD1
clone_size: .
cdr3_aa: CASSGGQGNTEAFF
cdr3_nt: TGCGCCAGCAGCGGCGGACAGGGCAACACTGAAGCTTTCTTT

v_call: TRBV3-1/TRBV3-2
j_call: TRBJ1-3
d_call: TRBD1
clone_size: .
cdr3_aa: CASSQNPTGVGNTIYF
cdr3_nt: TGTGCCAGCAGCCAGAATCCGACAGGGGTTGGAAACACCATATATTTT

v_call: TRBV4-1
j_call: TRBJ2-7
d_call: TRBD1
clone_size: .
cdr3_aa: CASSQGQGARYEQYF
cdr3_nt: TGCGCCAGCAGCCAAGGACAGGGGGCAAGGTACGAGCAGTACTTC

v_call: TRBV5-6
j_call: TRBJ1-1
d_call: .
clone_size: .
cdr3_aa: CASSTGIDTEAFF
cdr3_nt: TGTGCCAGCAGCACCGGGATAGACACTGAAGCTTTCTTT

v_call: TRBV3-1/TRBV3-2
j_call: TRBJ1-4
d_call: .
clone_size: .
cdr3_aa: CASSQRGLGTNEKLFF
cdr3_nt: TGTGCCAGCAGCCAACGCGGTTTGGGAACTAATGAAAAACTGTTTTTT

v_call: TRBV9
j_call: TRBJ2-1
d_call: TRBD2
clone_size: .
cdr3_aa: CASSGTSGSTGEQFF
cdr3_nt: TGTGCCAGCAGCGGAACTAGCGGGAGTACGGGTGAGCAGTTCTTC

v_call: TRBV6-1
j_call: TRBJ2-6
d_call: TRBD2
clone_size: .
cdr3_aa: CASSEAGASGGNVLTF
cdr3_nt: TGTGCCAGCAGTGAAGCCGGAGCTAGCGGGGGCAACGTCCTGACTTTC

v_call: TRBV11-2
j_call: TRBJ2-7
d_call: .
clone_size: .
cdr3_aa: CASSLDPDWVEQYF
cdr3_nt: TGTGCCAGCAGCTTAGATCCCGACTGGGTCGAGCAGTACTTC

v_call: TRBV3-1/TRBV3-2
j_call: TRBJ2-2
d_call: TRBD2
clone_size: .
cdr3_aa: CASSRSGGPGGELFF
cdr3_nt: TGTGCCAGCAGCCGGTCGGGAGGGCCTGGCGGGGAGCTGTTTTTT

v_call: TRBV15
j_call: TRBJ2-1
d_call: .
clone_size: .
cdr3_aa: CATSSDYSSYNEQFF
cdr3_nt: TGTGCCACCAGCTCCGACTACAGCTCCTACAATGAGCAGTTCTTC

v_call: TRBV28
j_call: TRBJ2-3
d_call: TRBD2
clone_size: .
cdr3_aa: CASSSAGGRADTQYF
cdr3_nt: TGTGCCAGCAGTTCTGCGGGAGGACGGGCAGATACGCAGTATTTT

v_call: TRBV19
j_call: TRBJ2-1
d_call: .
clone_size: .
cdr3_aa: CASSTDTYNEQFF
cdr3_nt: TGTGCCAGTAGTACGGACACCTACAATGAGCAGTTCTTC

v_call: TRBV6-5
j_call: TRBJ1-2
d_call: TRBD1
clone_size: .
cdr3_aa: CASDKGQDFFYGYTF
cdr3_nt: TGTGCCAGCGATAAGGGACAGGATTTCTTCTATGGCTACACCTTC

v_call: TRBV28
j_call: TRBJ2-3
d_call: .
clone_size: .
cdr3_aa: CASSFIGRPLDTQYF
cdr3_nt: TGTGCCAGCAGTTTTATCGGGAGACCTCTAGATACGCAGTATTTT

v_call: TRBV7-8
j_call: TRBJ1-5
d_call: TRBD1
clone_size: .
cdr3_aa: CASRGQGTQPQHF
cdr3_nt: TGTGCCAGCAGGGGACAGGGGACTCAGCCCCAGCATTTT

v_call: TRBV5-1
j_call: TRBJ1-2
d_call: TRBD1
clone_size: .
cdr3_aa: CASSLDRGTTYGYTF
cdr3_nt: TGCGCCAGCAGCTTGGACAGGGGGACGACCTATGGCTACACCTTC

v_call: TRBV11-2
j_call: TRBJ2-5
d_call: TRBD1
clone_size: .
cdr3_aa: CASSAGGAGWETQYF
cdr3_nt: TGTGCCAGCAGCGCAGGGGGCGCAGGTTGGGAGACCCAGTACTTC

v_call: TRBV19
j_call: TRBJ1-1
d_call: TRBD1
clone_size: .
cdr3_aa: CASSFSGGWTEAFF
cdr3_nt: TGTGCCAGTAGTTTCTCAGGGGGTTGGACTGAAGCTTTCTTT

v_call: TRBV5-4
j_call: TRBJ2-1
d_call: TRBD2
clone_size: .
cdr3_aa: CASSWSGRVENEQFF
cdr3_nt: TGTGCCAGCAGCTGGAGCGGGAGAGTAGAAAATGAGCAGTTCTTC

v_call: TRBV7-2
j_call: TRBJ2-7
d_call: TRBD1
clone_size: .
cdr3_aa: CASSLSDRVYEQYF
cdr3_nt: TGTGCCAGCAGTTTATCGGACAGGGTCTACGAGCAGTACTTC